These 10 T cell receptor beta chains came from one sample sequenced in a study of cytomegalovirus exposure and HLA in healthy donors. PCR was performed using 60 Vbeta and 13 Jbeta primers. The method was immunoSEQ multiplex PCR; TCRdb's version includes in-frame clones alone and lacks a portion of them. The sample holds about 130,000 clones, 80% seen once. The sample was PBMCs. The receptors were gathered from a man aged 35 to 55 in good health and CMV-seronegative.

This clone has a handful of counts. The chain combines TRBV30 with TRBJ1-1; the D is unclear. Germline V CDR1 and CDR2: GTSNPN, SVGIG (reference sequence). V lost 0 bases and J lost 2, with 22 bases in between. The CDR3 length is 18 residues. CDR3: CAWSVPLRPSAVNTEAFF. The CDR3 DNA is TGTGCCTGGAGTGTACCCCTCCGGCCATCGGCGGTCAACACTGAAGCTTTCTTT. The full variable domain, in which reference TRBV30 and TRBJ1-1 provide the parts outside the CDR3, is SQTIHQWPATLVQPVGSPLSLECTVEGTSNPNLYWYRQAAGRGLQLLFYSVGIGQISSEVPQNLSASRPQDRQFILSSKKLLLSDSGFYLCAWSVPLRPSAVNTEAFFGQGTRLTVV.

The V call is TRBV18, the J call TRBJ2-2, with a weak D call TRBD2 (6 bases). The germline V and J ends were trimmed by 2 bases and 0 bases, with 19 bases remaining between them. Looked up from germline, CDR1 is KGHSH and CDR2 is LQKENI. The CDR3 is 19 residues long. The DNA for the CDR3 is TGTGCCAGCTCACCAAGTACCCCGGGACTGTTCGCGAACACCGGGGAGCTGTTTTTT. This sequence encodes CASSPSTPGLFANTGELFF. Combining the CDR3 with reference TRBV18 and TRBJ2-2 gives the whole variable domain NAGVMQNPRHLVRRRGQEARLRCSPMKGHSHVYWYRQLPEEGLKFMVYLQKENIIDESGMPKERFSAEFPKEGPSILRIQQVVRGDSAAYFCASSPSTPGLFANTGELFFGEGSRLTVL.

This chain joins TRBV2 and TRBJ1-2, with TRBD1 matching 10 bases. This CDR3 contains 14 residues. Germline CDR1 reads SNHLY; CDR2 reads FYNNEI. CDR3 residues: CSTRGQGINYGYTF. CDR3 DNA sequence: TGTTCAACAAGGGGACAGGGGATTAACTATGGCTACACCTTC.

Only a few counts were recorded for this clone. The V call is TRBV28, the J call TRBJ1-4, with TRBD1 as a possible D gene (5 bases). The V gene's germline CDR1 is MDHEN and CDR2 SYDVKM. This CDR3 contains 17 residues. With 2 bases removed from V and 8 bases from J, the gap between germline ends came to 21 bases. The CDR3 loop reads CASSLVQGWPLGEKLFF. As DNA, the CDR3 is TGTGCCAGCAGTTTAGTCCAGGGTTGGCCATTAGGCGAAAAACTGTTTTTT.

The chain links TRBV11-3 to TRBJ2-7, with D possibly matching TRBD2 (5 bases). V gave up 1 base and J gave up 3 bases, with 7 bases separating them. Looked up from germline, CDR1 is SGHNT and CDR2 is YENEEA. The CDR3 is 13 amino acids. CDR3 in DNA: TGTGCCAGCAGCTTAGGCGGGTTCTACGAGCAGTACTTC. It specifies CASSLGGFYEQYF.

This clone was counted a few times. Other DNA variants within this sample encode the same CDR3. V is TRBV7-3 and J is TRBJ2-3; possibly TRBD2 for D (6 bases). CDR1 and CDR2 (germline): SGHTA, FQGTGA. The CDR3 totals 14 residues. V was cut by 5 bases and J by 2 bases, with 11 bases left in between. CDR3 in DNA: TGTGCCAGCAGCCCCGGACTACACACAGATACGCAGTATTTT. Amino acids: CASSPGLHTDTQYF. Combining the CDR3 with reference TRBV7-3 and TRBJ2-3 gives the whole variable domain GAGVSQTPSNKVTEKGKYVELRCDPISGHTALYWYRQSLGQGPEFLIYFQGTGAADDSGLPNDRFFAVRPEGSVSTLKIQRTERGDSAVYLCASSPGLHTDTQYFGPGTRLTVL.

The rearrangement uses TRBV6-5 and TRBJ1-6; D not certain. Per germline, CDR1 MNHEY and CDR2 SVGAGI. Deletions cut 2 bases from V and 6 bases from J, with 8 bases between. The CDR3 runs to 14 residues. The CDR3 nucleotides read TGTGCCAGCAGTTACGTGCAGTTTAATTCACCCCTCCACTTT. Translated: CASSYVQFNSPLHF.

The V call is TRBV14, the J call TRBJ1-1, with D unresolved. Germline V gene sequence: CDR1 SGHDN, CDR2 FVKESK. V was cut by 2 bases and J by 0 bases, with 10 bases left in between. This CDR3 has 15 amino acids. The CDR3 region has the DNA TGTGCCAGCAGCCAAACTTGGCAGGTGAACACTGAAGCTTTCTTT. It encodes CASSQTWQVNTEAFF. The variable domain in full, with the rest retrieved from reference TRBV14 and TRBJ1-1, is EAGVTQFPSHSVIEKGQTVTLRCDPISGHDNLYWYRRVMGKEIKFLLHFVKESKQDESGMPNNRFLAERTGGTYSTLKVQPAELEDSGVYFCASSQTWQVNTEAFFGQGTRLTVV.

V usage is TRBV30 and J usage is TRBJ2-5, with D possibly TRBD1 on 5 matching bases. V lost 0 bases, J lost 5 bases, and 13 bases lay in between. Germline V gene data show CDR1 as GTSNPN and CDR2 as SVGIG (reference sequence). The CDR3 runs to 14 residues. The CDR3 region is CAWSVWGRTETQYF. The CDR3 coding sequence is TGTGCCTGGAGTGTATGGGGCAGGACGGAGACCCAGTACTTC.

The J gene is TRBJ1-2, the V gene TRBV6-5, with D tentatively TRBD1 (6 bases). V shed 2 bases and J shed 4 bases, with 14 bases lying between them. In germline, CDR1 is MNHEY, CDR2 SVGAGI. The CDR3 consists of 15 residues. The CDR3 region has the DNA TGTGCCAGCAGTTACCGGATCGACAGGCCCTATGGCTACACCTTC. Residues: CASSYRIDRPYGYTF.